Below are 13 T cell receptor beta chains sequenced from a single sample in a study of cytomegalovirus exposure and HLA in healthy donors. Vbeta (60) and Jbeta (13) primers were used in the PCR. The assay was immunoSEQ multiplex PCR, and TCRdb's table has in-frame clones only and misses some. The sample shows 110,000 or so clones, 74% of them seen only once. The source material was PBMCs. These receptors all stem from a woman aged 40-49 years in good health and CMV-seropositive.

This clone was found once. The rearrangement uses TRBV7-2 and TRBJ2-1; TRBD1 matches 8 bases. The CDR3 runs 14 residues. The germline V gene has CDR1 SGHTA and CDR2 FQGNSA. Losses at the gene ends were 4 bases for V and 8 bases for J; bases not matched to a gene: 7. The CDR3 nucleotides read TGTGCCAGCAGCTCGGACAGGGACTTGCATGAGCAGTTCTTC. It codes for CASSSDRDLHEQFF.

This clone occurred a few times. The junction and the germline gene differ at one end; a read error may be behind it. V gene TRBV7-7 combines with J gene TRBJ2-3; weak D call: TRBD1 (6 bases). CDR3 length: 15 amino acids. Germline V lookup: CDR1 SSHAT, CDR2 FNYEAQ (reference sequence). The CDR3 region is CASSLAGARTDTQYF. The CDR3, as DNA: TGTGCTAGCAGCTTAGCAGGGGCTCGCACAGATACGCAGTATTTT.

The V call is TRBV7-9, the J call TRBJ2-1; tentatively, D is TRBD1 (6 bases). The V gene's germline CDR1 is SEHNR and CDR2 FQNEAQ (reference sequence). This CDR3 has 15 residues. Trimming shortened V by 6 bases and J by 3 bases, and 15 bases separated the two germline ends. CDR3 DNA: TGTGCCAGCAGACCGACAGGCTCCCTCTACAATGAGCAGTTCTTC. This codes for CASRPTGSLYNEQFF.

This chain uses TRBV7-2 with TRBJ2-5, with 11 bases that match TRBD2. This CDR3 is 17 amino acids long. The junction had 9 bases not matched to a gene; V was cut back by 2 bases and J by 4 bases. The germline V gene has CDR1 SGHTA and CDR2 FQGNSA. The CDR3 loop is CASSLRGLAGGRETQYF. The CDR3 bases are TGTGCCAGCAGCTTAAGGGGGCTAGCGGGGGGAAGAGAGACCCAGTACTTC.

Concerning this clone itself: The junction differs from germline at one of its ends, possibly a read error. This chain joins TRBV5-1 and TRBJ1-5, with 10 nucleotides matching TRBD1. The CDR3 has 14 amino acids. Germline CDR1 is SGHRS and CDR2 is YFSETQ. CDR3 in DNA: TGCGCCAGTAGCTGGACAGGGGGTAATCAGCCCCAGCATTTT. It yields the protein CASSWTGGNQPQHF.

The V and J genes are TRBV7-9 and TRBJ2-5; a possible D gene is TRBD2 (7 bases). The V end was cut by 5 bases, the J end by 0 bases, with 25 bases between. Looked up from germline, CDR1 is SEHNR and CDR2 is FQNEAQ (reference sequence). This CDR3 is 19 amino acids long. This CDR3 is CASSIPRGGELSHQETQYF. The CDR3 nucleotides read TGTGCCAGCAGCATCCCTAGGGGGGGGGAGTTGAGTCACCAAGAGACCCAGTACTTC.

This CDR3 reads CASSAVTWSGYTF. CDR3 nucleotides: TGTGCCAGTTCCGCAGTGACGTGGAGCGGCTACACCTTC. V is TRBV19 and J is TRBJ1-2; D not resolved. V was clipped by 8 bases and J by 8 bases, with 18 bases between them. The CDR3 spans 13 residues. Per germline, CDR1 LNHDA and CDR2 SQIVND (reference sequence). Complete variable domain (other parts from reference TRBV19 and TRBJ1-2): DGGITQSPKYLFRKEGQNVTLSCEQNLNHDAMYWYRQDPGQGLRLIYYSQIVNDFQKGDIAEGYSVSREKKESFPLTVTSAQKNPTAFYLCASSAVTWSGYTFGSGTRLTVV.

This clone was seen only a few times. The V and J genes are TRBV7-2 and TRBJ1-2; TRBD1 matches at 8 bases. This CDR3 is built from 15 residues. V lost 4 bases to trimming and J lost 6 bases; unmatched junction nucleotides: 10. Per germline, CDR1 SGHTA and CDR2 FQGNSA. The CDR3 DNA reads TGTGCCAGCAGCTCCAACCGGGCAGGGGGCAATGGCTACACCTTC. Translated: CASSSNRAGGNGYTF.

This clone was observed a handful of times. The chain joins TRBV4-1 to TRBJ1-1; TRBD1 might be the D (6 bases). CDR1 MGHRA and CDR2 YSYEKL come from the germline V gene. The V end lost 0 bases, the J end lost 0 bases, and 17 bases lay between the germline ends. The CDR3 spans 18 residues. The CDR3 sequence is CASSQDQPGQNLNTEAFF. The CDR3 DNA follows: TGCGCCAGCAGCCAAGACCAGCCCGGACAGAATCTGAACACTGAAGCTTTCTTT.

The V gene is TRBV2, the J gene TRBJ2-5; tentatively, D is TRBD1 (6 bases). Germline CDR1 and CDR2: SNHLY and FYNNEI. The CDR3 has 14 amino acids. V was pared by 4 bases and J by 5 bases, with 14 bases between. In DNA form, the CDR3 reads TGTGCCAGCAGTGGGAGCAGGGGTCGCGAGACCCAGTACTTC. Amino acids: CASSGSRGRETQYF.

The V call is TRBV9, the J call TRBJ1-5; the D gene is possibly TRBD1 (6 bases). The V end was cut by 5 bases, the J end by 3 bases, with 12 bases between. This CDR3 comprises 14 residues. In germline, CDR1 is SGDLS, CDR2 YYNGEE. The CDR3 loop reads CASSPAGANQPQHF. The DNA of the CDR3 is TGTGCCAGCAGTCCAGCAGGGGCCAATCAGCCCCAGCATTTT.

The CDR3 nucleotides read TGTGCCAGCAGTTTTACTGGGCCCTGGGAGACCCAGTACTTC. Its translation is CASSFTGPWETQYF. The chain is built from TRBV27 and TRBJ2-5; D is uncertain. The CDR3 loop spans 14 amino acids. Trimming took off 3 bases at V and 5 bases at J, with 13 bases between the two ends. Germline V gene sequence: CDR1 MNHEY, CDR2 SMNVEV (reference sequence).

The chain recombines TRBV30 with TRBJ1-2; the match to TRBD1 covers 12 bases. With 1 base clipped from V and 8 bases from J, the junction kept 8 bases outside the gene matches. The CDR3 spans 15 residues. Per the germline V gene, CDR1 is GTSNPN and CDR2 is SVGIG (reference sequence). CDR3 amino acids: CAWSAIWDRGLGYTF. CDR3 nucleotides: TGTGCCTGGAGTGCAATATGGGACAGGGGGCTCGGCTACACCTTC.